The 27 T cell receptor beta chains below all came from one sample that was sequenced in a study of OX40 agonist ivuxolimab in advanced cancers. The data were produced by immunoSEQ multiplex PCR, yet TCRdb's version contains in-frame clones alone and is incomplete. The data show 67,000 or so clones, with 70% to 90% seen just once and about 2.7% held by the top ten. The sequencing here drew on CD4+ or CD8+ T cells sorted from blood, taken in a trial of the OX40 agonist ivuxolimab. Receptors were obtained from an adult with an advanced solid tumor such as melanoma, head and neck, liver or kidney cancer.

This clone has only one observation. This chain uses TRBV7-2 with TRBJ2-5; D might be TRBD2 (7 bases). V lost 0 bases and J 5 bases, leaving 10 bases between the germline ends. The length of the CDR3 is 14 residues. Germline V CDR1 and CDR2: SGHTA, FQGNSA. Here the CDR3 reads CASSLAGGLETQYF. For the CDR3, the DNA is TGTGCCAGCAGCTTAGCGGGGGGGCTGGAGACCCAGTACTTC.

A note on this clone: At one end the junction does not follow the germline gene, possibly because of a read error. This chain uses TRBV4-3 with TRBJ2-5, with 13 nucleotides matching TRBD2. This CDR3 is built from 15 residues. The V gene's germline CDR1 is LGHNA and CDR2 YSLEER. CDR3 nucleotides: TGCGTCAGCAGCCCGGGACTAGCGGGGAGGGAGACCCAGTACTTC. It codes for CVSSPGLAGRETQYF.

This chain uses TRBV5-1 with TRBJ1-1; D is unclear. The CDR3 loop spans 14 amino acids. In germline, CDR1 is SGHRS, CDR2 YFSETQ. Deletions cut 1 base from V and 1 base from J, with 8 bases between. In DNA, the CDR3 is TGCGCCAGCAGCTTGACGGGTCCGAACACTGAAGCTTTCTTT. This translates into CASSLTGPNTEAFF.

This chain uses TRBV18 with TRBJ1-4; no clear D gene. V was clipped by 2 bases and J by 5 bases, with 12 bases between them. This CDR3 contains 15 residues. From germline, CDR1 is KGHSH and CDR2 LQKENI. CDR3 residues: CASSPFSGINEKLFF. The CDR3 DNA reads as TGTGCCAGCTCACCATTCAGTGGTATAAATGAAAAACTGTTTTTT.

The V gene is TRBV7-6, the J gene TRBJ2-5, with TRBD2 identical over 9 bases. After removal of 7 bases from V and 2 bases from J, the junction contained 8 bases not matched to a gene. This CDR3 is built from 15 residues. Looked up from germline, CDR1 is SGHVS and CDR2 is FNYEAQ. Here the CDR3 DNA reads TGTGCCAGCACGCGGGGGGGGATACTACAAGAGACCCAGTACTTC. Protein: CASTRGGILQETQYF.

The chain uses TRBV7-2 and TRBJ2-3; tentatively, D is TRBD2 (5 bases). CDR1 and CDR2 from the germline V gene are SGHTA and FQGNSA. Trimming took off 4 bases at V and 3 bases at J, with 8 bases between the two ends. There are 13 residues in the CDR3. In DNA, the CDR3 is TGTGCCAGCAGCTCGAGGAGGACAGATACGCAGTATTTT. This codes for CASSSRRTDTQYF.

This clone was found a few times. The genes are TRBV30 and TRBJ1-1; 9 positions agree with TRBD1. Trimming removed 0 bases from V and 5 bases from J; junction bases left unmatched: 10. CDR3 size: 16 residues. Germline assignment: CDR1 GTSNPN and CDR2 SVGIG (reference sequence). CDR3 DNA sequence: TGTGCCTGGAGTGTCCCGGGACAGGGATTGGAGACTGAAGCTTTCTTT. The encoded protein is CAWSVPGQGLETEAFF.

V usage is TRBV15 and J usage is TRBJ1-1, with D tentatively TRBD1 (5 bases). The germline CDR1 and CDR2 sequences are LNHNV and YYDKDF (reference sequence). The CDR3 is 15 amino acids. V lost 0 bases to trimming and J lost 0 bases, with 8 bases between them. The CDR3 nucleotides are TGTGCCACCAGCAGAGATCCGACAGTGAACACTGAAGCTTTCTTT. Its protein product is CATSRDPTVNTEAFF.

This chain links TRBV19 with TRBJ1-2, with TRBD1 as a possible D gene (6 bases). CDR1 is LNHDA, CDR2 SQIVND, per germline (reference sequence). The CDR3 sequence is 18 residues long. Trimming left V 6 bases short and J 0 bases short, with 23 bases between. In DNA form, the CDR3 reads TGTGCCAGTAGCGACCCCTCCCGGCCGACAGGAGCTAACTATGGCTACACCTTC. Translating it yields CASSDPSRPTGANYGYTF.

CDR3 in amino acids: CASSLAGAAGNTIYF. For the CDR3, the DNA is TGTGCCAGCAGTTTGGCGGGGGCGGCTGGAAACACCATATATTTT. J is TRBJ1-3 and V is TRBV28, with a possible D match to TRBD1 (6 bases). Trimming stripped 3 bases from V and 2 bases from J, with 11 bases between. Germline V gene lookup returns CDR1 MDHEN and CDR2 SYDVKM. The CDR3 sequence is 15 residues long.

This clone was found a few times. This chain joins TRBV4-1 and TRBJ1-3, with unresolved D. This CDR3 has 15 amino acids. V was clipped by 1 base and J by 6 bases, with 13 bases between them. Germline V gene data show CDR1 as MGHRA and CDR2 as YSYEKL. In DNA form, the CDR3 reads TGCGCCAGCAGCCAAGTGGCCGCCGCACAAAACACCATATATTTT. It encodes CASSQVAAAQNTIYF.

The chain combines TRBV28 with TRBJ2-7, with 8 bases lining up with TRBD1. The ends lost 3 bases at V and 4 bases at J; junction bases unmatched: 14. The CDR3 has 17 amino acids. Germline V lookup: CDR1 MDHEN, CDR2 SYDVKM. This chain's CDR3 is CASSLGPPGQEGYEQYF. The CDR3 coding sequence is TGTGCCAGCAGTTTGGGGCCCCCGGGACAGGAAGGTTACGAGCAGTACTTC.

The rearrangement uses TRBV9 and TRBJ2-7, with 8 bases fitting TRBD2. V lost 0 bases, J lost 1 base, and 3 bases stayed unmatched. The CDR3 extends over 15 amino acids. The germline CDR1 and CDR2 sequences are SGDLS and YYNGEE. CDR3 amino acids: CASSVGPGGSYEQYF. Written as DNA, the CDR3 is TGTGCCAGCAGCGTAGGCCCGGGAGGGTCCTACGAGCAGTACTTC.

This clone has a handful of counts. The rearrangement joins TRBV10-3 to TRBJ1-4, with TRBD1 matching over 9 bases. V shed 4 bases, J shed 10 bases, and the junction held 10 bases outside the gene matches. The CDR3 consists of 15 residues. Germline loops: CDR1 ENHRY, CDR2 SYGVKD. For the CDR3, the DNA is TGTGCCATCAGTGTGGACACGGGACAGGGTGGAAAACTGTTTTTT. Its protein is CAISVDTGQGGKLFF.

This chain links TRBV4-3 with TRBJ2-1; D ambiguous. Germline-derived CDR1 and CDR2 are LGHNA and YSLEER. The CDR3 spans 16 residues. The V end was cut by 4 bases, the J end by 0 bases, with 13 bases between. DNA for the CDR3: TGCGCCAGCAGCCCCGATGGCAGGAGCTCCTACAATGAGCAGTTCTTC. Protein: CASSPDGRSSYNEQFF.

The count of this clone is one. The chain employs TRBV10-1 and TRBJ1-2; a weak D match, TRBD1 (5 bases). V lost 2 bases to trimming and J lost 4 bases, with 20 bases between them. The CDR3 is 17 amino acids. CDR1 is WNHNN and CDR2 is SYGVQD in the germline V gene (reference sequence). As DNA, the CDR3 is TGCGCCAGCAGTGAGCTTGGGACTCCCGTGATGGGCTATGGCTACACCTTC. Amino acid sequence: CASSELGTPVMGYGYTF.

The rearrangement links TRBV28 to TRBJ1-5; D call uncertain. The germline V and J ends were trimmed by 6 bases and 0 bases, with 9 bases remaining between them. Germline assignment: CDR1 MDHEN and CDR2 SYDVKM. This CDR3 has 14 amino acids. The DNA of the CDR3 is TGTGCCAGCAGACCCTTTGATAGCAATCAGCCCCAGCATTTT. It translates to CASRPFDSNQPQHF. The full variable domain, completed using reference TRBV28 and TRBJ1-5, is DVKVTQSSRYLVKRTGEKVFLECVQDMDHENMFWYRQDPGLGLRLIYFSYDVKMKEKGDIPEGYSVSREKKERFSLILESASTNQTSMYLCASRPFDSNQPQHFGDGTRLSIL.

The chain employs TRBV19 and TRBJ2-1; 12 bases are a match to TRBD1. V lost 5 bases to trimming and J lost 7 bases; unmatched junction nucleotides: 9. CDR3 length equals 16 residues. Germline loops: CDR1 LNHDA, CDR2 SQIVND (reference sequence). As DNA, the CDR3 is TGTGCCAGTAGTCCGAAGGGACAGGGGGCGGGAAATGAGCAGTTCTTC. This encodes CASSPKGQGAGNEQFF.

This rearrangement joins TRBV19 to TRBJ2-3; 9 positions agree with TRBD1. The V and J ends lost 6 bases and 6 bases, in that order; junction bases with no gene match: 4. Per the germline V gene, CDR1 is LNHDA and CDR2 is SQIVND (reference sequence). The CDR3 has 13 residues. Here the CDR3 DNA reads TGTGCCAGTAGAGGACAGGGGATTGATACGCAGTATTTT. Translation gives CASRGQGIDTQYF.

The CDR3 bases are TGTGCCAGCACAGGGGACAGGGGTCGGAACACTGAAGCTTTCTTT. This encodes CASTGDRGRNTEAFF. This rearrangement joins TRBV5-4 to TRBJ1-1, with 10 bases fitting TRBD1. V gave up 6 bases and J gave up 1 base; unmatched junction bases: 6. This CDR3 has 15 residues. In germline, CDR1 is SGHNT, CDR2 YYREEE (reference sequence).

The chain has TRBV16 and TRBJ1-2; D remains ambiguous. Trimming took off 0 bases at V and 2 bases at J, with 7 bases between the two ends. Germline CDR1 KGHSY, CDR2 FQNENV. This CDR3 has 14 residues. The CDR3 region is CASSQSPGNYGYTF. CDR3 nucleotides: TGTGCCAGCAGCCAATCCCCCGGCAACTATGGCTACACCTTC.

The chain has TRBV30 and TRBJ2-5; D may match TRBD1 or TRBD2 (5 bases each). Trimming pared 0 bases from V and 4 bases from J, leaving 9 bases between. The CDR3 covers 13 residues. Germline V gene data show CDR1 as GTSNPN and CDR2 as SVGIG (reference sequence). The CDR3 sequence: CAWSVLGGETQYF. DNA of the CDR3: TGTGCCTGGAGTGTACTTGGGGGAGAGACCCAGTACTTC. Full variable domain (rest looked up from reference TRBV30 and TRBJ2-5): SQTIHQWPATLVQPVGSPLSLECTVEGTSNPNLYWYRQAAGRGLQLLFYSVGIGQISSEVPQNLSASRPQDRQFILSSKKLLLSDSGFYLCAWSVLGGETQYFGPGTRLLVL.

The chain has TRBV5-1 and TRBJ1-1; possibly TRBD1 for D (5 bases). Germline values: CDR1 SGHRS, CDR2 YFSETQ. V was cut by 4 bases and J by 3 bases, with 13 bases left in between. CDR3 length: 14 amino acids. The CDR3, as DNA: TGCGCCAGCAGCCTGGGGGGTTGGGACACTGAAGCTTTCTTT. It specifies CASSLGGWDTEAFF.

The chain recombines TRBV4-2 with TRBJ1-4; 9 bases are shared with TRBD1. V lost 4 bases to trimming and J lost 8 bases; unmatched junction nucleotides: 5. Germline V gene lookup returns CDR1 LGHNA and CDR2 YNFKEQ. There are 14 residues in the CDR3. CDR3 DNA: TGTGCCAGCAGCCCTACGACAGGGGGGGAAAAACTGTTTTTT. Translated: CASSPTTGGEKLFF.

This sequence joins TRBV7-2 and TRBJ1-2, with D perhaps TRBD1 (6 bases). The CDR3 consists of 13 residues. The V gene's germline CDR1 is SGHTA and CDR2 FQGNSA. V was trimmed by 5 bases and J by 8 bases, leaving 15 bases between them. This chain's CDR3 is CASSPPGEKGYTF. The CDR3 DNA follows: TGTGCCAGCAGCCCGCCAGGGGAGAAAGGCTACACCTTC.

This CDR3 reads CASSAGRQGSYEQYF. CDR3 nucleotides: TGTGCCAGCAGCGCAGGACGACAGGGAAGTTACGAGCAGTACTTC. This chain connects TRBV7-6 to TRBJ2-7, with 7 bases matching TRBD1. The CDR3 loop spans 15 amino acids. J was trimmed by 4 bases and V by 5 bases; bases with no gene match: 11. Germline V gene lookup returns CDR1 SGHVS and CDR2 FNYEAQ.

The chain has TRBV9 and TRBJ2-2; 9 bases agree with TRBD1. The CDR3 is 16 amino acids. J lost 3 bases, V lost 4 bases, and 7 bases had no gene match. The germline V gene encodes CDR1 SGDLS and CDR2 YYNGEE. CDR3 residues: CASSPRTGEYTGELFF. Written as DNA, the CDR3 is TGTGCCAGCAGCCCGCGGACAGGGGAATACACCGGGGAGCTGTTTTTT.